One T cell receptor (beta chain) is described in this entry. The antigen is unknown. The entry originates in a study of tumour-infiltrating T cells in Burkitt lymphoma. Study context: The Burkitt lymphoma cohort spanned all epidemiological subtypes. Repertoire clonality predicted overall and progression-free survival. The study's findings and limits: Several public clonotypes were shared across many Burkitt lymphoma patients.

Some clones are missing from TCRdb's copy, which holds only in-frame ones; the method was immunoSEQ multiplex PCR. The sample has about 860 clones; about 22% are singletons. Germline V gene lookup returns CDR1 MNHEY and CDR2 SVGAGI. V gave up 6 bases and J gave up 5 bases, with 16 bases separating them. CDR3 length: 15 amino acids. This sequence originates from a human donor with Burkitt lymphoma. Input material: tumor tissue. The V and J genes are TRBV6-5 and TRBJ2-2, with D maybe TRBD1 (6 bases). In DNA form, the CDR3 reads TGTGCCAGCAGGACAGACAGGCTGTGGACCGGGGAGCTGTTTTTT. Translation gives CASRTDRLWTGELFF.